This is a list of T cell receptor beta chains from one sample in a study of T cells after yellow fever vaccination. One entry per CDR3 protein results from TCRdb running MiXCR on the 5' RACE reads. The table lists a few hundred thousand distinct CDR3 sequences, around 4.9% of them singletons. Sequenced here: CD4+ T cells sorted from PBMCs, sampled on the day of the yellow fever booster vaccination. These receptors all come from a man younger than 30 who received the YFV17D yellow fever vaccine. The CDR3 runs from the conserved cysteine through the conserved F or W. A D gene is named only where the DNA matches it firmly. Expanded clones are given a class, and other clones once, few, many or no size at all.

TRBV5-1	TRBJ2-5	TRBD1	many	TGTGCCAGCAGCCTACAGGGGGCTGGGGAGACCCAGTACTTC	CASSLQGAGETQYF
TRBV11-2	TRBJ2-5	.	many	TGTGCCAGCAGCTTTCTCACCCAGGAGACCCAGTACTTC	CASSFLTQETQYF
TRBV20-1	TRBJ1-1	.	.	TGCAGTGCGAGAGGGCTCGGCACTGAAGCTTTCTTT	CSARGLGTEAFF
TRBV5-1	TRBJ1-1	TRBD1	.	TGCGCCAGCAGCTTACTGGGGGGGACAGATTACACTGAAGCTTTCTTT	CASSLLGGTDYTEAFF
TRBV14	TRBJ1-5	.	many	TGTGCCAGCAGCGCGGCCGGGGCCCACAATCAGCCCCAGCATTTT	CASSAAGAHNQPQHF
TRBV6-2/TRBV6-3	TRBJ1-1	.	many	TGTGCCAGCAGTTACGGTTCGACTGAAGCTTTCTTT	CASSYGSTEAFF
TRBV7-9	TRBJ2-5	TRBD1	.	TGTGCCAGCAGCCTCGGACAGGGGGAAGAGACCCAGTACTTC	CASSLGQGEETQYF
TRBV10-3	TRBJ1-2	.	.	TGTGCCATCAGTGAGTCGTTAGTAACTGGCTACACCTTC	CAISESLVTGYTF
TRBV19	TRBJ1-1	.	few	TGTGCCAGTCCTATAGCGAACACTGAAGCTTTCTTT	CASPIANTEAFF
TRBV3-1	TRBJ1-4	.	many	TGTGCCAGCAGCCATGCCACGAGTTCTAGCCAAGAAAAACTGTTTTTT	CASSHATSSSQEKLFF
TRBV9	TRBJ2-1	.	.	TGTGCCAGCAGCGTAGAAAGCAGGGGCCCCTACAATGAGCAGTTCTTC	CASSVESRGPYNEQFF
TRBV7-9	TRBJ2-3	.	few	TGTGCCAGCTCCTCCCATACCGGGGGCGTCACAGATACGCAGTATTTT	CASSSHTGGVTDTQYF
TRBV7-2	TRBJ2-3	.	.	TGTGCCAGCAGCTTAAAGGCGAGGGGCGTCACAGATACGCAGTATTTT	CASSLKARGVTDTQYF
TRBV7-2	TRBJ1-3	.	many	TGTGCCAGCAGCTTATTAGTCCGTCTCTCTGGAAACACCATATATTTT	CASSLLVRLSGNTIYF
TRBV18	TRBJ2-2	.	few	TGTGCCAGCTCATTTCGGACTGACACCGGGGAGCTGTTTTTT	CASSFRTDTGELFF
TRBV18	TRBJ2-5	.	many	TGTGCCAGCTCACCACCAGGACAAGAGACCCAGTACTTC	CASSPPGQETQYF
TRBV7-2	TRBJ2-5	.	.	TGTGCCAGCCGGCCAGGCTTAAGGCAAGAGACCCAGTACTTC	CASRPGLRQETQYF
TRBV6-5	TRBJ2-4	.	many	TGTGCCAGCAGTTACTCTGGGGTCGGGACCAAAAACATTCAGTACTTC	CASSYSGVGTKNIQYF
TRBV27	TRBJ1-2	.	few	TGTGCCAGCAGGAATGGCTGGGCTGGCTACACCTTC	CASRNGWAGYTF
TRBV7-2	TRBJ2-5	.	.	TGTGCCAGCAGCTTAGGCAGGGGTCCTACGAATCTTCAAGAGACCCAGTACTTC	CASSLGRGPTNLQETQYF
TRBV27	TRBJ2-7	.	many	TGTGCCAGCAGTTTAGCGGCAGTAGGGTCCTACGAGCAGTACTTC	CASSLAAVGSYEQYF
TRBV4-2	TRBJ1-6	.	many	TGTGCCAGCAGTGAGCGGGGTGGCTCCTATAATTCACCCCTCCACTTT	CASSERGGSYNSPLHF
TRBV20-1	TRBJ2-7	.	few	TGCAGTGCTAGAAGCCGACCGCGCGACGAGCAGTACTTC	CSARSRPRDEQYF
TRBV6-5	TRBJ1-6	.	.	TGTGCCAGCAGCTACAGGGCCTATAATTCACCCCTCCACTTT	CASSYRAYNSPLHF
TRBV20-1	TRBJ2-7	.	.	TGCAGTGCTAGGGGCAGGTTCTACGAGCAGTACTTC	CSARGRFYEQYF
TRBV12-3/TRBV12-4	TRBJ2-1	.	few	TGTGCCAGCAGTTTAGGGACATCCTCTACGAATGAGCAGTTCTTC	CASSLGTSSTNEQFF
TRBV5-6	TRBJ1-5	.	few	TGTGCCAGCAGCTTGGAACGGTATAGCAATCAGCCCCAGCATTTT	CASSLERYSNQPQHF
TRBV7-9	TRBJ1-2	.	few	TGTGCCAGCAGCTTAAGCGGGGCGCGCGGCTACACCTTC	CASSLSGARGYTF
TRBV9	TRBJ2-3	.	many	TGTGCCAGCAGCTTCCTGACAGGGAGGACAGATACGCAGTATTTT	CASSFLTGRTDTQYF
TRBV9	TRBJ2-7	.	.	TGTGCCAGCAGCGTAGGGGATTGGACCTACGAGCAGTACTTC	CASSVGDWTYEQYF
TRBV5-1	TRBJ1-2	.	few	TGCGCCAGCAGCTTGACTTTCTATGGCTACACCTTC	CASSLTFYGYTF
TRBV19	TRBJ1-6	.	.	TGTGCCAGTAGTAGCCGGGCCAACGGCTCACCCCTCCACTTT	CASSSRANGSPLHF
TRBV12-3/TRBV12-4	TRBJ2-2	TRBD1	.	TGTGCCAGCAGTCCATGGACAGGGCCCAACACCGGGGAGCTGTTTTTT	CASSPWTGPNTGELFF
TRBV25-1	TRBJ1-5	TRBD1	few	TGTGCCAGCGGGACAGGTTATAGCAATCAGCCCCAGCATTTT	CASGTGYSNQPQHF
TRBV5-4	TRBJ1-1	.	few	TGTGCCAGCAACCGCGGCACGGCAACTGAAGCTTTCTTT	CASNRGTATEAFF
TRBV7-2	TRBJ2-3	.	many	TGTGCCAGCAGCCAGCTAGGCCCAGATACGCAGTATTTT	CASSQLGPDTQYF
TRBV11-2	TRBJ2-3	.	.	TGTGCCAGCAGCTGGGCAGTTCGCACAGATACGCAGTATTTT	CASSWAVRTDTQYF
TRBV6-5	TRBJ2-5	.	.	TGTGCCAGCAGCCCCCGACCGGTCGGAGAGACCCAGTACTTC	CASSPRPVGETQYF
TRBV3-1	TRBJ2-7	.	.	TGTGCCAGCAGCCGCAGGGGAATCGACGAGCAGTACTTC	CASSRRGIDEQYF
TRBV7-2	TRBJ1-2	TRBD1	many	TGTGCCAGCAGCTACTCGACAGGGGAGAACTATGGCTACACCTTC	CASSYSTGENYGYTF
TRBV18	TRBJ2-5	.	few	TGTGCCAGCTCACCACGTTACGGCAGCCAAGAGACCCAGTACTTC	CASSPRYGSQETQYF
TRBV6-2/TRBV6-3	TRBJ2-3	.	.	TGTGCCAGCAGCCGGGACTCCGCAGATACGCAGTATTTT	CASSRDSADTQYF
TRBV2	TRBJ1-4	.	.	TGTGCCAGCAGTGTCGGGGGGAATGAAAAACTGTTTTTT	CASSVGGNEKLFF
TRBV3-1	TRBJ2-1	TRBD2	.	TGTGCCAGCAGCCATTTGGGCGGGGGGCAGTTCTTC	CASSHLGGGQFF
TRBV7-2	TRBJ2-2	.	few	TGTGCCAGCAGCTTACGCAGGGGCGGGGAGCTGTTTTTT	CASSLRRGGELFF
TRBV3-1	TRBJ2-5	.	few	TGTGCCAGCAGCCAAGGAAAGATCCAGTACTTC	CASSQGKIQYF